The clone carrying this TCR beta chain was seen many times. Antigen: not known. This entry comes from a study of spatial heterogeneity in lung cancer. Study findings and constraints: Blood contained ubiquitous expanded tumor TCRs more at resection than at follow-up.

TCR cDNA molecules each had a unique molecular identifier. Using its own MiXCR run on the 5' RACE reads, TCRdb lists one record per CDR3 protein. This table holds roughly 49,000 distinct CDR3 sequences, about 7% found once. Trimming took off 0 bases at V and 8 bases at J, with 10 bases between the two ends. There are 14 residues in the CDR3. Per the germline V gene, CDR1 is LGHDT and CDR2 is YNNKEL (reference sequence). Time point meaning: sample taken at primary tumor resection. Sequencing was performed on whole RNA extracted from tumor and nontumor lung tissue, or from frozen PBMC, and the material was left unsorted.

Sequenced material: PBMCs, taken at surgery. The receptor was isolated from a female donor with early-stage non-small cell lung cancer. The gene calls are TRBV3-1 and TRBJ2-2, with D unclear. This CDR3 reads CASSQDLGIGELFF. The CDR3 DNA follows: TGTGCCAGCAGCCAAGATTTGGGAATAGGGGAGCTGTTTTTT.